Shown below are 12 T cell receptor beta chains from a single sample sequenced in a study of cytomegalovirus exposure and HLA in healthy donors. PCR used 60 Vbeta primers and 13 Jbeta primers. TCRdb's table, derived via immunoSEQ multiplex PCR, lists solely in-frame clones and lacks some. The profile shows 150,000 to 200,000 clones, 60% to 85% of them singletons. Sequencing was performed on PBMCs. The receptors originated from a female donor in good health and CMV-seronegative.

The chain uses TRBV6-4 and TRBJ2-3; 13 bases match TRBD2. Per germline, CDR1 MRHNA and CDR2 SNTAGT. Losses at the gene ends were 6 bases for V and 5 bases for J; bases not matched to a gene: 5. The CDR3 is 15 residues long. Here the CDR3 DNA reads TGTGCCAGCAGCGCCGGGACTAGCGGGATAGATACGCAGTATTTT. This encodes CASSAGTSGIDTQYF.

CDR3 DNA: TGTGCCAGCAGGTCCCCTAGCGGGGGCTCCTACGAGCAGTACTTC. Protein: CASRSPSGGSYEQYF. This sequence joins TRBV28 and TRBJ2-7; 10 bases align to TRBD2. The J segment lost 0 bases and the V segment lost 6 bases, leaving 5 bases of the junction unmatched. The V gene's germline CDR1 is MDHEN and CDR2 SYDVKM. The CDR3 runs 15 residues. The full variable domain, in which reference TRBV28 and TRBJ2-7 provide the parts outside the CDR3, is DVKVTQSSRYLVKRTGEKVFLECVQDMDHENMFWYRQDPGLGLRLIYFSYDVKMKEKGDIPEGYSVSREKKERFSLILESASTNQTSMYLCASRSPSGGSYEQYFGPGTRLTVT.

The chain has TRBV6-1 and TRBJ1-3; 9 nucleotides agree with TRBD1. This CDR3 has 17 amino acids. V dropped 3 bases and J dropped 0; count of bases not matched to a gene: 6. Per the germline V gene, CDR1 is MNHNS and CDR2 is SASEGT. The CDR3 region has the DNA TGTGCCAGCAGTGAGGGACAGGGACGAGACTCTGGAAACACCATATATTTT. It codes for CASSEGQGRDSGNTIYF.

This clone showed up just a few times. The CDR3 nucleotides read TGTGCCTGGGGACAGTGGATGAACACTGAAGCTTTCTTT. Its protein is CAWGQWMNTEAFF. The chain recombines TRBV30 with TRBJ1-1, with a tentative D call TRBD1 (6 bases). With 5 bases removed from V and 0 bases from J, the gap between germline ends came to 10 bases. This CDR3 comprises 13 residues. Germline assignment: CDR1 GTSNPN and CDR2 SVGIG (reference sequence). The whole variable domain, filled in from reference TRBV30 and TRBJ1-1, reads SQTIHQWPATLVQPVGSPLSLECTVEGTSNPNLYWYRQAAGRGLQLLFYSVGIGQISSEVPQNLSASRPQDRQFILSSKKLLLSDSGFYLCAWGQWMNTEAFFGQGTRLTVV.

The V gene is TRBV27, the J gene TRBJ1-5; D is ambiguous. CDR1 and CDR2 (germline): MNHEY, SMNVEV (reference sequence). CDR3 length equals 15 residues. V shed 1 base and J shed 0 bases, with 7 bases lying between them. The CDR3 region is CASSLWTDSNQPQHF. In nucleotides, the CDR3 is TGTGCCAGCAGTTTATGGACTGATAGCAATCAGCCCCAGCATTTT.

J is TRBJ2-7 and V is TRBV5-6, with D perhaps matching TRBD2 (6 bases). This CDR3 is built from 14 residues. V was clipped by 3 bases and J by 0 bases, with 10 bases between them. CDR1 and CDR2 from the germline V gene are SGHDT and YYEEEE. Written as DNA, the CDR3 is TGTGCCAGCAGCTCGGGACTGACCTCCTACGAGCAGTACTTC. Amino acid sequence: CASSSGLTSYEQYF.

This clone is a singleton in its sample. This chain uses TRBV30 with TRBJ2-7; maybe TRBD2 (6 bases). There are 15 residues in the CDR3. Between the trimmed V and J ends, which lost 2 bases and 2 bases, there was a span of 16 bases. Germline V gene sequence: CDR1 GTSNPN, CDR2 SVGIG (reference sequence). The CDR3 coding sequence is TGTGCCTGGAGTACCGGACTACGATCGACCTACGAGCAGTACTTC. It is translated as CAWSTGLRSTYEQYF.

This sequence joins TRBV18 and TRBJ2-3; 10 bases fit TRBD1. Germline V CDR1 and CDR2: KGHSH, LQKENI. V was pared by 3 bases and J by 3 bases, with 6 bases of the junction left unmatched. The CDR3 contains 16 residues. The CDR3 is CASSPSRDRGTDTQYF. The CDR3 DNA sequence: TGTGCCAGCTCACCCTCCCGGGACAGGGGAACAGATACGCAGTATTTT.

This clone was recorded once. The rearrangement joins TRBV21-1 to TRBJ1-4; TRBD1 is the table's D call, not checked against the DNA. TRBV21-1 is tagged as a pseudogene. The CDR3 loop spans 16 amino acids. The CDR3 DNA reads as TGTGCCAGCAGCCCAAAGGGGGTCGTGGGGGCGGAAAAACTGTTTTTT. It yields the protein CASSPKGVVGAEKLFF.

This chain links TRBV6-1 with TRBJ2-5; D remains ambiguous. Germline V gene data show CDR1 as MNHNS and CDR2 as SASEGT. Trimming took off 3 bases at V and 4 bases at J, with 15 bases between the two ends. This CDR3 contains 15 residues. The DNA for the CDR3 is TGTGCCAGCAGTGACGTTGCAGGCGACCGAGAGACCCAGTACTTC. This codes for CASSDVAGDRETQYF.

The rearrangement joins TRBV11-3 to TRBJ1-1; D gene unclear. Germline V lookup: CDR1 SGHNT, CDR2 YENEEA. There are 13 residues in the CDR3. V was trimmed by 5 bases and J by 1 base, leaving 8 bases between them. The CDR3 sequence is CASSARENTEAFF. The CDR3 DNA reads as TGTGCCAGCAGCGCCCGGGAGAACACTGAAGCTTTCTTT.

The rearrangement links TRBV30 to TRBJ2-7, with D possibly matching TRBD1 (5 bases). V dropped 1 base and J dropped 1 base, with 14 bases sitting between them. CDR1 and CDR2 (germline): GTSNPN, SVGIG (reference sequence). The CDR3 has 15 amino acids. The CDR3 DNA reads as TGTGCCTGGAGTGAAGGACACAAGCCGTCCTACGAGCAGTACTTC. It specifies CAWSEGHKPSYEQYF.